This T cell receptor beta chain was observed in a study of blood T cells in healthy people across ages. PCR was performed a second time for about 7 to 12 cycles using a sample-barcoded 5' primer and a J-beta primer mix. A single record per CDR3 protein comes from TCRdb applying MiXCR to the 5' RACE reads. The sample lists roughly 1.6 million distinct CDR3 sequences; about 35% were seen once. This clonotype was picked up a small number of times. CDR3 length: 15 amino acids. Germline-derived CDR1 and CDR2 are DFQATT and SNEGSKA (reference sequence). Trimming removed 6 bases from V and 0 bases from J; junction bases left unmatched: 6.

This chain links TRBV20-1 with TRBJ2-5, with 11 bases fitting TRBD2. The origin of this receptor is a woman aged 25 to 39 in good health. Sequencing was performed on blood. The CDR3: CSAFRLAGNQETQYF. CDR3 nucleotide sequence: TGCAGTGCCTTCAGACTAGCGGGGAACCAAGAGACCCAGTACTTC.